This T cell receptor (beta chain) was documented in a study of graft-versus-host responses after intestinal transplantation. Study context: All recipients were transplanted with multivisceral, liver-intestinal, or isolated intestinal grafts. Overall study findings and caveats: There was an association between peak levels of circulating GvH clones and early post-transplant HvG declines.

Note on this clone: Its antigen is not identified.

Data came from immunoSEQ multiplex PCR; TCRdb stores just in-frame clones and leaves some out. Of about 80,000 clones in the sample, about 89% are singletons; the top ten hold 0.3% to 0.4%. Sequenced material: unstimulated CD4+ T cells sorted from spleen or lymph node cells, taken before intestinal transplant. The sequence was collected from a human donor who received an intestinal transplant.

CDR3 coding DNA: TGTGCCTTCTCCCGGGACACCAATGAAAAACTGTTTTTT. Translating it yields CAFSRDTNEKLFF. The chain joins TRBV15 to TRBJ1-4; tentative D call: TRBD1 (6 bases). From germline, CDR1 is LNHNV and CDR2 YYDKDF (reference sequence). Trimming shortened V by 11 bases and J by 5 bases, and 15 bases separated the two germline ends. The CDR3 covers 13 residues.